What follows describes a single TCR beta chain. What it binds is not known. This record comes from a study of persistence of HIV-infected CD4 T cells. Looking at the study overall: Multiple blood draws of up to about 180 mL, except a couple of donors with single leukapheresis.

V gave up 7 bases and J gave up 0 bases, with 10 bases separating them. This CDR3 is built from 14 residues. CDR1 is MNHEY, CDR2 SVGAGI, per germline. Anti-CD3/anti-CD28 beads served as a nonspecific positive control stimulus. Sorting selected CD4+ T cells upregulating both CD40 ligand and CD69. PBMCs were depleted of CD8+ T cells before stimulation. The immunoSEQ assay was version 4, run in survey mode. The protocol was immunoSEQ multiplex PCR, while the TCRdb copy is restricted to in-frame clones and leaves out a portion. The profile shows 35,000 to 40,000 clones, around 90% of them singletons. Sequencing was performed on CD4+ T cells sorted from PBMCs after 18-hour stimulation, taken from a patient who received antiretroviral therapy. The clonotype originates from an adult man with HIV who was CMV-seropositive. The chain uses TRBV6-5 and TRBJ1-3; D gene unclear. CDR3 nucleotide sequence: TGTGCCAGCAACCCGGGGAGCTCTGGAAACACCATATATTTT. It translates to CASNPGSSGNTIYF.